Presented here are 3 T cell receptor beta chains from one specimen sequenced in a study of regulatory T cells in long-lasting Graves disease. iRepertoire HTBI primers and Arm-PCR of CDR3 regions built TCR beta libraries. TCRdb analysed the multiplex PCR reads with MiXCR anew, one entry per CDR3 protein. This repertoire shows about 520,000 distinct CDR3 sequences, around 13% found once; its top ten account for roughly 9.3%. Regarding time point: newly diagnosed GD, antithyroid drugs for less than 3 months. Scientists built the TCR library using RNA that was extracted from PBMCs. The same data also went into a second study, on T cells in Graves' hyperthyroidism and ophthalmopathy.

This specimen was peripheral blood mononuclear cells (PBMCs), taken at new diagnosis, from a patient treated with antithyroid drugs. The receptors here all came from a woman aged 30 to 39 with Graves disease.

This clonotype came up a few times. A much larger clone differs from this one at a single base, so this may be a read error. V and J are TRBV28 and TRBJ1-2, with 8 bases lining up with TRBD1. Germline V gene lookup returns CDR1 MDHEN and CDR2 SYDVKM. The CDR3 consists of 14 residues. V shed 8 bases and J 7 bases; nucleotides not matched to a gene: 12. DNA of the CDR3: TGTGCCAGCGCTTCAAACAGGGGGATGTCTGGCTACACCTTC. This gives the protein CASASNRGMSGYTF.

Only a few counts were recorded for this clonotype. The V call is TRBV30, the J call TRBJ2-5; D is undetermined. Germline CDR1 and CDR2: GTSNPN and SVGIG (reference sequence). The CDR3 is made up of 12 amino acids. The germline V and J ends were trimmed by 3 bases and 5 bases, with 10 bases remaining between them. CDR3 coding DNA: TGTGCCTGGAGCGGGCGCCCGGAGACCCAGTACTTC. Amino acids: CAWSGRPETQYF.

In its sample, this clonotype was seen a few times. A single base separates this from a much larger clone, so it may be a read error. The V gene is TRBV12-3 or TRBV12-4, the J gene TRBJ1-5; D not certain. The germline V and J ends were trimmed by 6 bases and 5 bases, with 17 bases remaining between them. CDR3 length: 15 residues. In DNA form, the CDR3 reads TGTGCCAGCAGCCTAAGCGATGAGAGAGATCAGCCCCAGCATTTT. This encodes CASSLSDERDQPQHF.